These T cell receptor beta chains were read from a single sample in a study of cytomegalovirus exposure and HLA in healthy donors. This table comes from immunoSEQ multiplex PCR, and its TCRdb copy is limited to in-frame clones, with some not included. The data hold 200,000 to 250,000 clones, with 60% to 80% observed a single time. Sequenced material: PBMCs. The receptor set was obtained from a woman aged 25 to 45 in good health and CMV-seronegative. Each CDR3 is given with its conserved first and last residue. A D gene is named only where the DNA matches it firmly. A clone size is listed for some rows: how often the clone was seen (once, few, many), or a class if it is expanded.

clone size	D gene	V gene	J gene	CDR3 protein	CDR3 DNA
NA	NA	TRBV7-9	TRBJ1-2	CASSLAGAEWDGYTF	TGTGCCAGCAGCTTGGCAGGGGCGGAATGGGATGGCTACACCTTC
NA	TRBD1	TRBV12-5	TRBJ1-4	CASGLAGTGREKLFF	TGTGCTAGTGGTTTGGCCGGGACAGGGAGAGAAAAACTGTTTTTT
NA	NA	TRBV27	TRBJ2-7	CASSLGHEQYF	TGTGCCAGCAGTTTGGGCCACGAGCAGTACTTC
once	TRBD1	TRBV9	TRBJ1-5	CASSSGTGEGQPQHF	TGTGCCAGCAGCTCCGGGACAGGGGAGGGACAGCCCCAGCATTTT
NA	TRBD1	TRBV9	TRBJ2-5	CASSGGDRGETQYF	TGTGCCAGCAGCGGAGGGGACAGGGGAGAGACCCAGTACTTC
NA	TRBD1	TRBV19	TRBJ1-2	CASSIARDSYGYTF	TGTGCCAGTAGTATAGCCCGGGACAGCTATGGCTACACCTTC
NA	NA	TRBV10-3	TRBJ1-2	CAILGPPYGYTF	TGTGCCATCTTGGGCCCTCCCTATGGCTACACCTTC
NA	TRBD2	TRBV27	TRBJ2-1	CASSLSSGAIGNEQFF	TGTGCCAGCAGTCTGTCTAGCGGGGCCATTGGCAATGAGCAGTTCTTC
NA	NA	TRBV9	TRBJ1-1	CASSTGHSNTEAFF	TGTGCCAGCAGCACAGGACACTCGAACACTGAAGCTTTCTTT
NA	TRBD1	TRBV29-1	TRBJ1-1	CSVEDRRTGELNTEAFF	TGCAGCGTTGAAGATCGACGGACAGGGGAATTGAACACTGAAGCTTTCTTT
NA	NA	TRBV14	TRBJ1-3	CASSSLEPADTIYF	TGTGCCAGCAGCTCTCTAGAACCGGCGGACACCATATATTTT
NA	NA	TRBV19	TRBJ1-5	CASSTFGGNQPQHF	TGTGCCAGTAGTACATTCGGGGGCAATCAGCCCCAGCATTTT
once	NA	TRBV5-1	TRBJ2-7	CASSLYGISYEQYF	TGCGCCAGCAGCTTGTATGGCATCTCCTACGAGCAGTACTTC
NA	NA	TRBV10-3	TRBJ1-2	CAISESGQIGGYTF	TGTGCCATCAGTGAGTCCGGACAGATAGGGGGCTACACCTTC
NA	TRBD1	TRBV5-1	TRBJ1-2	CASSPTGEEGYTF	TGCGCCAGCAGCCCGACAGGGGAGGAGGGCTACACCTTC
NA	NA	TRBV5-1	TRBJ1-2	CASSEGSSPNYGYTF	TGCGCCAGCAGCGAAGGTAGCTCTCCTAACTATGGCTACACCTTC
once	TRBD1	TRBV13	TRBJ2-2	CASSHRDRVFFPGELFF	TGTGCCAGCAGCCACCGGGACAGGGTATTTTTTCCCGGGGAGCTGTTTTTT
NA	NA	TRBV6-1	TRBJ2-7	CASSDIARTAFYEQYF	TGTGCCAGCAGTGATATCGCGCGGACAGCATTCTACGAGCAGTACTTC
NA	TRBD1	TRBV7-3	TRBJ2-5	CASSQTTLRGGKETQYF	TGTGCCAGCAGCCAAACGACACTGAGAGGGGGCAAAGAGACCCAGTACTTC
NA	NA	TRBV30	TRBJ1-5	CAWSLTGSNQPQHF	TGTGCCTGGAGCCTCACAGGGAGCAATCAGCCCCAGCATTTT
NA	TRBD1	TRBV2	TRBJ1-2	CASSDFDRGVDYTF	TGTGCCAGCAGTGATTTTGACAGGGGGGTAGACTACACCTTC
NA	TRBD2	TRBV6-4	TRBJ2-1	CASSRTSLNEQFF	TGTGCCAGCAGCCGGACTAGTTTGAATGAGCAGTTCTTC
NA	TRBD1	TRBV5-5	TRBJ1-4	CASSLGDSGAEKLFF	TGTGCCAGCAGCTTGGGGGACAGTGGAGCTGAAAAACTGTTTTTT
NA	NA	TRBV9	TRBJ2-7	CASSLGGTYEQYF	TGTGCCAGCAGTTTAGGGGGTACTTACGAGCAGTACTTC
NA	NA	TRBV5-1	TRBJ2-3	CASSLLSGNEDTQYF	TGCGCCAGCAGCTTGCTTAGCGGAAACGAAGATACGCAGTATTTT
once	NA	TRBV6-6	TRBJ1-4	CASSFESDSSELFF	TGTGCCAGCAGTTTCGAATCGGACAGTTCGGAACTGTTTTTT
NA	TRBD1	TRBV9	TRBJ1-6	CASSVRTGGGIPLHF	TGTGCCAGCAGCGTGAGGACAGGGGGCGGCATACCCCTCCACTTT
few	NA	TRBV5-6	TRBJ2-5	CASSNRLETQYF	TGTGCCAGCAGCAATCGTCTGGAGACCCAGTACTTC
NA	NA	TRBV7-3	TRBJ2-2	CASSPNMNTGELFF	TGTGCCAGCAGCCCCAACATGAACACCGGGGAGCTGTTTTTT
NA	TRBD1	TRBV5-5	TRBJ2-1	CASSPLGTVYNEQFF	TGTGCCAGCAGCCCTCTAGGGACAGTTTACAATGAGCAGTTCTTC
NA	NA	TRBV2	TRBJ1-2	CASSETFLDRGRGGYTF	TGTGCCAGCAGTGAAACATTCCTGGATAGGGGTAGAGGTGGCTACACCTTC